This TCR beta chain was identified in a study of Ad26.COV2.S vaccination and SARS-CoV-2 variants (dated by TCRdb to the early 2020s). With respect to the entire study: TCRbeta repertoire sequencing was used to assess the specificity and breadth of SARS-CoV-2-reactive T cell receptors after Ad26.COV2.S vaccination. The TCR-sequenced set comprised around 30 samples: around 20 Ad26.COV2.S vaccine recipients, 5 placebo recipients and 8 SARS-CoV-2 convalescent individuals.

Here V drops 7 bases and J drops 6 bases, and the junction holds 6 bases not matched to any gene. The CDR3 measures 13 amino acids from cysteine to phenylalanine. Left in the record is the CDR3 DNA by itself, 39 bases read in frame from the first base. In the germline V gene, CDR1 corresponds to SQVTM and CDR2 to ANQGSEA. In light of the paper, this sample's time point label describes: individuals recovered from natural SARS-CoV-2 infection. The paper's findings and limits, for the study overall: The authors noted that total T cell responses may have been underestimated by the TCR breadth and depth analyses. Ad26.COV2.S recipients had higher spike-specific TCR breadth than placebo recipients (P = 0.0014). Substantial breadth of spike-specific CD8+ and CD4+ T cell responses was reported after vaccination. Vaccine and placebo recipients had similar non-spike TCR breadth, a finding consistent with the vaccine containing only spike.

In the case of this clone: Its cognate antigen has yet to be identified. The record has no base qualities; no much larger clone is one base away.

The immunoSEQ Assay was used to sequence TCRbeta CDR3 regions. After extraction, genomic DNA underwent amplification by bias-controlled multiplex PCR, followed by high-throughput sequencing. The authors' analysis ran thus. To quantify the absolute abundance of each unique TCRbeta CDR3 region, sequences were collapsed and filtered. Usable DNA was measured by amplifying reference genes present in all nucleated cells, and TCRbeta template counts were normalized to that usable DNA to estimate T cell fraction. Repertoire TCRs were annotated as SARS-CoV-2-specific by exact matching of V gene, CDR3 amino acid sequence and J gene to a known reactive TCR set. The reference SARS-CoV-2 TCR set was obtained from MIRA and was filtered for enrichment in COVID-19-positive ImmuneCODE repertoires, whereby public or cross-reactive TCRs were removed. Using the MIRA antigens, annotated TCRs were further analysed by specific ORF or by position within an ORF. Breadth was defined as annotated unique rearrangements over total unique productive rearrangements; depth was the summed frequency of those rearrangements. Two-sided Wilcoxon rank-sum tests were applied when comparing TCR breadth between groups. In TCRdb, the immuneACCESS table is reduced to in-frame sequences with V and J assigned. These tables do not hold every clone; where another copy was compared, an unresolved V gene accounts for under half, and the others remain unexplained. That table gives V, J and clone size, and the DNA gave D and trimming. The sample table contains 150,000 to 200,000 clones; only one count was recorded for 70% to 90% of them. 5% to 7% of the sample lies in the top ten.

The receptor was derived from a human donor who had recovered from COVID-19. The chain uses TRBV29-1 and TRBJ1-6; 7 bases in the middle match TRBD1. Sequencing used peripheral blood, obtained after recovery from COVID-19. The CDR3: CSGETGRNSPLHF. The DNA reads TGCAGCGGAGAGACAGGGCGTAATTCACCCCTCCACTTT.